Each of the 30 T cell receptor beta chains below was sequenced from the same sample in a study of early T cells in non-severe SARS-CoV-2 infection. TCRdb ran MiXCR on the 5' RACE reads and lists one entry per CDR3 protein. The sample holds some 12,000 distinct CDR3 sequences, approximately 4.4% seen once. Sequencing was carried out using whole blood. The receptor set was obtained from an adult who was a healthcare worker with PCR-confirmed SARS-CoV-2 infection or an uninfected control (not recorded which).

By sample share, this clonotype is medium-sized (0.01 to 0.1%). The chain employs TRBV4-3 and TRBJ2-1; TRBD1 agrees at 9 bases. This CDR3 is built from 16 residues. V gave up 3 bases and J gave up 3 bases; unmatched junction bases: 6. CDR1 LGHNA and CDR2 YSLEER come from the germline V gene. DNA for the CDR3: TGCGCCAGCAGCCAGGCCGACAGGGGGGGCTACAATGAGCAGTTCTTC. It encodes CASSQADRGGYNEQFF.

With respect to this clonotype: It may be a read error: a sequence one base away is much more abundant. This chain joins TRBV5-1 and TRBJ2-6; D is tentatively TRBD1 or TRBD2 (5 bases each). Trimming removed 7 bases from V and 0 bases from J, with 14 bases in between. Germline CDR1 SGHRS, CDR2 YFSETQ. The CDR3 covers 16 residues. CDR3 nucleotides: TGCGCCAGCCTCCGAGGGGCGAACTCTGGGGCCAACGTCCTGACTTTC. It translates to CASLRGANSGANVLTF. Looking up the rest from reference TRBV5-1 and TRBJ2-6 gives the full variable domain: KAGVTQTPRYLIKTRGQQVTLSCSPISGHRSVSWYQQTPGQGLQFLFEYFSETQRNKGNFPGRFSGRQFSNSRSEMNVSTLELGDSALYLCASLRGANSGANVLTFGAGSRLTVL.

This clonotype is medium-sized in the sample. This rearrangement joins TRBV20-1 to TRBJ2-7, with no clear D. V dropped 3 bases and J dropped 1 base, with 16 bases sitting between them. CDR1 and CDR2 (germline): DFQATT, SNEGSKA (reference sequence). The CDR3 length is 15 residues. This CDR3 reads CSARGRHGNSYEQYF. DNA of the CDR3: TGCAGTGCTAGGGGTAGACATGGGAATTCCTACGAGCAGTACTTC.

At least ten counts were recorded for this clonotype. The rearrangement joins TRBV11-3 to TRBJ2-3; D unclear. V lost 5 bases, J lost 0 bases, and 3 bases lay in between. Germline-derived CDR1 and CDR2 are SGHNT and YENEEA. There are 12 residues in the CDR3. As DNA, the CDR3 is TGTGCCAGCAGCAGGAGCACAGATACGCAGTATTTT. Protein product: CASSRSTDTQYF.

Many counts were recorded for this clonotype. The chain is built from TRBV3-1 and TRBJ1-1; D not resolved. CDR1 and CDR2 from the germline V gene are LGHDT and YNNKEL (reference sequence). This CDR3 region has 11 residues. Trimming took 2 bases from V and 7 from J, leaving 5 bases between them. CDR3 coding DNA: TGTGCCAGCAGCCAACGGGATGAAGCTTTCTTT. Protein sequence: CASSQRDEAFF.

This clonotype is labeled as medium-sized. The CDR3 DNA sequence: TGTGCCAGCAGTTCCGGACAGGGAAACATTCAGTACTTC. It is translated as CASSSGQGNIQYF. The chain links TRBV11-3 to TRBJ2-4, with 8 positions matching TRBD1. This CDR3 is built from 13 residues. The ends lost 6 bases at V and 6 bases at J; junction bases unmatched: 4. Germline CDR1 is SGHNT and CDR2 is YENEEA. Complete variable domain (other parts from reference TRBV11-3 and TRBJ2-4): EAGVVQSPRYKIIEKKQPVAFWCNPISGHNTLYWYLQNLGQGPELLIRYENEEAVDDSQLPKDRFSAERLKGVDSTLKIQPAELGDSAVYLCASSSGQGNIQYFGAGTRLSVL.

This chain connects TRBV2 to TRBJ2-1; possibly TRBD1 or TRBD2 for D (5 bases each). Germline lookup yields CDR1 SNHLY and CDR2 FYNNEI. The CDR3 is made up of 13 amino acids. Trimming left V 3 bases short and J 5 bases short, with 8 bases between. This chain's CDR3 is CASSDGTNNEQFF. The DNA of the CDR3 is TGTGCCAGCAGTGACGGGACCAACAATGAGCAGTTCTTC.

This clonotype appeared many times. V and J are TRBV6-5 and TRBJ1-6, with a weak D call TRBD1 (5 bases). Trimming took off 0 bases at V and 8 bases at J, with 8 bases between the two ends. Germline CDR1 is MNHEY and CDR2 is SVGAGI. This CDR3 is built from 14 residues. The CDR3 reads CASSYSGADSPLHF. In nucleotides, the CDR3 is TGTGCCAGCAGTTACTCTGGGGCGGATTCACCCCTCCACTTT.

This clonotype was seen repeatedly, ten times or more. The CDR3: CASSAGTGGNIQYF. DNA for the CDR3: TGTGCCAGCAGCGCCGGGACAGGGGGAAACATTCAGTACTTC. The rearrangement joins TRBV7-2 to TRBJ2-4; 11 bases align to TRBD1. Germline V gives CDR1 SGHTA, CDR2 FQGNSA. The CDR3 sequence is 14 residues long. The junction had 3 bases not matched to a gene; V was cut back by 5 bases and J by 6 bases.

This clonotype has at least ten counts. The chain carries TRBV9 and TRBJ2-5; D is unclear. The CDR3 consists of 15 residues. V lost 4 bases, J lost 4 bases, and 17 bases lay in between. Germline CDR1 and CDR2: SGDLS and YYNGEE. In DNA form, the CDR3 reads TGTGCCAGCAGCCCTCAGAAGACGGGTGTAGAGACCCAGTACTTC. This encodes CASSPQKTGVETQYF.

This clonotype was observed many times. The CDR3 bases are TGTGCCAGCAGTTTAGCGGGGGGGCCCTCGCAAGGGGCCCAGTTCTTC. Translating gives CASSLAGGPSQGAQFF. The chain employs TRBV12-3 or TRBV12-4 and TRBJ2-1; tentative D call: TRBD2 (7 bases). The CDR3 totals 16 residues. With 0 bases removed from V and 13 bases from J, the gap between germline ends came to 22 bases.

This clonotype was counted at least ten times. The chain is built from TRBV4-2 and TRBJ2-1; D possibly corresponds to TRBD2 (5 bases). V was shortened by 0 bases and J by 2 bases, with 11 bases between the two germline ends. Looked up from germline, CDR1 is LGHNA and CDR2 is YNFKEQ. The CDR3 spans 16 residues. The CDR3, as DNA: TGTGCCAGCAGCCAAGATGGGTCTAGCCCCTACAATGAGCAGTTCTTC. Amino acids: CASSQDGSSPYNEQFF.

The chain is built from TRBV29-1 and TRBJ2-3; D remains ambiguous. V was clipped by 4 bases and J by 5 bases, with 10 bases between them. There are 12 residues in the CDR3. Germline CDR1 reads SQVTM; CDR2 reads ANQGSEA. The CDR3 sequence is CSVATDVDTQYF. CDR3 coding DNA: TGCAGCGTTGCGACTGATGTAGATACGCAGTATTTT.

The V call is TRBV20-1, the J call TRBJ2-5; D call uncertain. CDR1 and CDR2 (germline): DFQATT, SNEGSKA (reference sequence). CDR3 length: 16 residues. The ends were cut back, 0 bases at V and 5 bases at J, with 19 bases in the middle. CDR3: CSARDTTVPFGETQYF. CDR3 coding DNA: TGCAGTGCTAGAGATACAACCGTGCCCTTCGGGGAGACCCAGTACTTC.

The J gene is TRBJ2-2, the V gene TRBV7-8; TRBD1 agrees at 8 bases. Germline CDR1 reads SGHVS; CDR2 reads FQNEAQ. V lost 4 bases to trimming and J lost 5 bases; unmatched junction nucleotides: 6. The CDR3 length is 15 residues. The CDR3 here is CASSWDDRGTGELFF. The CDR3 DNA reads TGTGCCAGCAGCTGGGACGACAGGGGTACCGGGGAGCTGTTTTTT.

J is TRBJ2-3 and V is TRBV11-2, with D tentatively TRBD1 (5 bases). V gave up 5 bases and J gave up 7 bases, with 10 bases separating them. Germline CDR1 reads SGHAT; CDR2 reads FQNNGV. CDR3 size: 12 residues. CDR3 protein: CASSPGPYTQYF. The CDR3 nucleotides read TGTGCCAGCAGCCCAGGGCCATATACGCAGTATTTT.

This clonotype was counted ten times or more. The rearrangement joins TRBV5-6 to TRBJ2-1, with no clear D. V was trimmed by 0 bases and J by 10 bases, leaving 8 bases between them. Germline CDR1 and CDR2: SGHDT and YYEEEE. The CDR3 totals 12 residues. The CDR3 nucleotides read TGTGCCAGCAGCTTGGCGGTAAACGAGCAGTTCTTC. Its translation is CASSLAVNEQFF. Based on the CDR3 plus reference TRBV5-6 and TRBJ2-1, the full variable domain is DAGVTQSPTHLIKTRGQQVTLRCSPKSGHDTVSWYQQALGQGPQFIFQYYEEEERQRGNFPDRFSGHQFPNYSSELNVNALLLGDSALYLCASSLAVNEQFFGPGTRLTVL.

This clonotype was counted many times. This sequence joins TRBV19 and TRBJ1-2; TRBD1 is a possible D gene (6 bases). The germline gives CDR1 LNHDA, CDR2 SQIVND (reference sequence). V lost 5 bases and J 0 bases, leaving 13 bases between the germline ends. The length of the CDR3 is 15 residues. CDR3 residues: CASSAPGQTNYGYTF. The CDR3 nucleotides are TGTGCCAGTAGTGCCCCGGGACAAACTAACTATGGCTACACCTTC.

Ten or more counts support this clonotype. The CDR3: CAWNVGRGNYGYTF. The CDR3 DNA reads as TGTGCCTGGAACGTGGGCAGGGGGAACTATGGCTACACCTTC. V usage is TRBV30 and J usage is TRBJ1-2; TRBD1 agrees at 7 bases. The CDR3 is made up of 14 amino acids. V lost 4 bases to trimming and J lost 2 bases; unmatched junction nucleotides: 7. CDR1 is GTSNPN and CDR2 is SVGIG in the germline V gene (reference sequence).

This clonotype has ten or more counts. The J gene is TRBJ1-6, the V gene TRBV11-2, with D unresolved. This CDR3 has 14 amino acids. Germline loops: CDR1 SGHAT, CDR2 FQNNGV. V shed 5 bases and J shed 7 bases, with 12 bases lying between them. CDR3 bases: TGTGCCAGCAGCCCGGGTGATGGGAATTCACCCCTCCACTTT. Amino acid sequence: CASSPGDGNSPLHF.

Many counts were recorded for this clonotype. The CDR3 protein is CASSLAIPSGTDTQYF. Here the CDR3 DNA reads TGTGCCAGCAGCTTGGCCATCCCCTCGGGCACAGATACGCAGTATTTT. The chain uses TRBV5-5 and TRBJ2-3; D is ambiguous. In germline, CDR1 is SGHKS, CDR2 YYEKEE (reference sequence). This CDR3 comprises 16 residues. Trimming removed 0 bases from V and 1 base from J, with 12 bases in between.

V gene TRBV5-1 combines with J gene TRBJ2-1; D might be TRBD2 (5 bases). With 5 bases removed from V and 0 bases from J, the gap between germline ends came to 9 bases. Germline V gene data show CDR1 as SGHRS and CDR2 as YFSETQ. This CDR3 is 14 amino acids long. CDR3 amino acids: CASRDGSSYNEQFF. CDR3 sequence (DNA): TGCGCCAGCAGGGATGGGAGCTCCTACAATGAGCAGTTCTTC. Full variable domain (outside the CDR3, taken from reference TRBV5-1 and TRBJ2-1): KAGVTQTPRYLIKTRGQQVTLSCSPISGHRSVSWYQQTPGQGLQFLFEYFSETQRNKGNFPGRFSGRQFSNSRSEMNVSTLELGDSALYLCASRDGSSYNEQFFGPGTRLTVL.

This clonotype ranks as medium-sized. The gene calls are TRBV7-9 and TRBJ1-1; 7 nucleotides match TRBD1. The ends lost 5 bases at V and 1 base at J; junction bases unmatched: 7. Germline CDR1 and CDR2: SEHNR and FQNEAQ (reference sequence). The CDR3 runs to 15 residues. CDR3 sequence: CASSPEGTANTEAFF. The CDR3 region has the DNA TGTGCCAGCAGCCCAGAGGGGACAGCGAACACTGAAGCTTTCTTT.

V is TRBV18 and J is TRBJ2-7, with D unclear. Deletions cut 5 bases from V and 3 bases from J, with 11 bases between. CDR1 and CDR2 from the germline V gene are KGHSH and LQKENI. This CDR3 comprises 13 residues. This chain's CDR3 is CASSAHPSYEQYF. DNA of the CDR3: TGTGCCAGCTCAGCACATCCCAGCTACGAGCAGTACTTC. Based on the CDR3 plus reference TRBV18 and TRBJ2-7, the full variable domain is NAGVMQNPRHLVRRRGQEARLRCSPMKGHSHVYWYRQLPEEGLKFMVYLQKENIIDESGMPKERFSAEFPKEGPSILRIQQVVRGDSAAYFCASSAHPSYEQYFGPGTRLTVT.

This clonotype was counted many times. This chain joins TRBV3-1 and TRBJ2-5; 8 positions match TRBD2. There are 14 residues in the CDR3. V trimming: 2 bases; J trimming: 6 bases; junction bases outside the gene matches: 5. Looked up from germline, CDR1 is LGHDT and CDR2 is YNNKEL (reference sequence). The CDR3, as DNA: TGTGCCAGCAGCCAACTAGCGGGCTCACAGACCCAGTACTTC. It translates to CASSQLAGSQTQYF.

This clonotype counts as medium-sized (0.01 to 0.1%). V is TRBV3-1 and J is TRBJ2-1; D is tentatively TRBD1 or TRBD2 (5 bases each). The CDR3 consists of 13 residues. Germline V gene lookup returns CDR1 LGHDT and CDR2 YNNKEL (reference sequence). V gave up 7 bases and J gave up 12 bases, with 19 bases separating them. The CDR3 protein is CASTIGRGRAQFF. The CDR3 DNA reads as TGTGCCAGCACCATCGGTCGGGGCCGTGCGCAGTTCTTC.

Remarks on this clonotype: A much larger clonotype is one base distant, so this may be a read error. The chain links TRBV12-3 or TRBV12-4 to TRBJ2-3; 8 nucleotides match TRBD2. V lost 6 bases, J lost 5 bases, and 10 bases stayed unmatched. The CDR3 totals 15 residues. In DNA form, the CDR3 reads TGTGCCAGCAGCCCTAGGCGGGGGGACATAGATACGCAGTATTTT. Its translation is CASSPRRGDIDTQYF.

In its sample, this clonotype was seen many times. The J gene is TRBJ2-1, the V gene TRBV7-9; D is undetermined. Germline CDR1 reads SEHNR; CDR2 reads FQNEAQ (reference sequence). The germline V and J ends were trimmed by 5 bases and 8 bases, with 22 bases remaining between them. This CDR3 spans 16 amino acids. The CDR3: CASSPAGRVGWDEQFF. The CDR3 DNA sequence: TGTGCCAGCAGCCCCGCCGGCCGAGTCGGATGGGATGAGCAGTTCTTC.

This clonotype showed up many times. This chain joins TRBV5-5 and TRBJ1-2; no definite D call. CDR3 length: 14 amino acids. CDR1 SGHKS and CDR2 YYEKEE come from the germline V gene (reference sequence). Trimming took 0 bases from V and 4 from J, leaving 10 bases between them. This CDR3 is CASSLGSDGYGYTF. CDR3 DNA: TGTGCCAGCAGCTTGGGATCGGACGGCTATGGCTACACCTTC.

By its share, this clonotype is medium-sized. The chain joins TRBV12-3 or TRBV12-4 to TRBJ1-2, with 8 bases fitting TRBD1. Trimming removed 1 base from V and 6 bases from J; junction bases left unmatched: 4. This CDR3 comprises 14 residues. The chain's CDR3 is CASSLVGTGDGYTF. Here the CDR3 DNA reads TGTGCCAGCAGTTTAGTGGGGACAGGAGATGGCTACACCTTC.